Presented here are 13 T cell receptor beta chains from one specimen sequenced in a study of identical twins. TCRdb re-derived calls from the 5' RACE reads in MiXCR, one entry per CDR3 protein. Here the sample spans under 250,000 distinct CDR3 sequences, roughly 13% being singletons. These records were also assigned to another study, of yellow fever vaccine responses in identical twins.

Source material: memory (CD45RO+) T cells sorted from blood. The receptors stem from a woman under 30 in good health.

This clonotype came up a few times. The J gene is TRBJ2-3, the V gene TRBV20-1; D assignment may be TRBD1 or TRBD2 (5 bases each). Per germline, CDR1 DFQATT and CDR2 SNEGSKA (reference sequence). Trimming stripped 6 bases from V and 3 bases from J, with 16 bases between. The CDR3 has 14 amino acids. This chain's CDR3 is CSANRRDPTDTQYF. For the CDR3, the DNA is TGCAGTGCCAATCGCCGGGACCCGACAGATACGCAGTATTTT.

This clonotype was detected only a few times. The chain is built from TRBV5-1 and TRBJ2-3; TRBD2 agrees at 7 bases. The CDR3 contains 16 residues. The ends lost 0 bases at V and 2 bases at J; junction bases unmatched: 6. Per germline, CDR1 SGHRS and CDR2 YFSETQ. The DNA for the CDR3 is TGCGCCAGCAGCTTGGCCAGCCTAGCGGACACAGATACGCAGTATTTT. Encoded protein: CASSLASLADTDTQYF.

This clonotype was recorded many times. This chain connects TRBV6-2 or TRBV6-3 to TRBJ2-7, with D tentatively TRBD1 (5 bases). The CDR3 length is 12 residues. Germline V lookup: CDR1 MNHEY, CDR2 SVGEGT. V shed 8 bases and J shed 5 bases, with 13 bases lying between them. For the CDR3, the DNA is TGTGCCAGCGGCGACAGTTTCCACGAGCAGTACTTC. Translating gives CASGDSFHEQYF.

In this sample, this clonotype turned up many times. The chain couples TRBV2 to TRBJ1-2; 9 nucleotides line up with TRBD1. From germline, CDR1 is SNHLY and CDR2 FYNNEI. The CDR3 extends over 14 amino acids. V trimming: 5 bases; J trimming: 5 bases; junction bases outside the gene matches: 6. The DNA of the CDR3 is TGTGCCAGCAGTCAGGACAGGGGAGATTATGGCTACACCTTC. This sequence encodes CASSQDRGDYGYTF.

V usage is TRBV7-9 and J usage is TRBJ2-7, with 15 bases aligning to TRBD2. Germline CDR1 SEHNR, CDR2 FQNEAQ (reference sequence). The CDR3 sequence is 14 residues long. J gave up 9 bases and V 4 bases, and 4 bases lay outside the gene matches. CDR3 protein: CASSSGLAGGLQYF. The CDR3 region has the DNA TGTGCCAGCAGCTCGGGACTAGCGGGGGGATTGCAGTACTTC.

This clonotype was seen more than once but under ten times. The chain uses TRBV4-3 and TRBJ2-1; the D gene is possibly TRBD2 (6 bases). The CDR3 loop spans 16 amino acids. Trimming removed 0 bases from V and 5 bases from J, with 14 bases in between. Germline-derived CDR1 and CDR2 are LGHNA and YSLEER. CDR3 protein: CASSQDVRRGNNEQFF. The CDR3 DNA is TGCGCCAGCAGCCAAGACGTCCGGCGGGGTAACAATGAGCAGTTCTTC.

This clonotype was picked up a small number of times. V is TRBV3-1 and J is TRBJ2-2, with D tentatively TRBD1 (5 bases). V was trimmed by 3 bases and J by 5 bases, leaving 7 bases between them. CDR3 length: 13 amino acids. Germline lookup yields CDR1 LGHDT and CDR2 YNNKEL (reference sequence). The CDR3 region has the DNA TGTGCCAGCAGCCACAGGGTAACCGGGGAGCTGTTTTTT. This encodes CASSHRVTGELFF.

This clonotype was detected ten times or more. This sequence joins TRBV5-6 and TRBJ1-1; unclear D gene. The CDR3 contains 15 residues. Looked up from germline, CDR1 is SGHDT and CDR2 is YYEEEE. V lost 4 bases to trimming and J lost 2 bases, with 15 bases between them. The CDR3 DNA reads as TGTGCCAGCAGCCACCAAGCACACCTCAACACTGAAGCTTTCTTT. Encoded protein: CASSHQAHLNTEAFF.

This clonotype occurred a few times. This rearrangement joins TRBV30 to TRBJ2-7, with a possible D match to TRBD2 (5 bases). The V end lost 1 base, the J end lost 3 bases, and 10 bases lay between the germline ends. In germline, CDR1 is GTSNPN, CDR2 SVGIG (reference sequence). The CDR3 runs to 13 residues. The CDR3: CAWSAGNYYEQYF. CDR3 DNA sequence: TGTGCCTGGAGTGCGGGGAATTACTACGAGCAGTACTTC.

This clonotype was observed a few times. The CDR3 bases are TGTGCCAGCAGCCCGTGGGGGATCGGGAACACTGAAGCTTTCTTT. This encodes CASSPWGIGNTEAFF. The chain recombines TRBV11-2 with TRBJ1-1; possibly TRBD1 for D (5 bases). CDR3 size: 15 residues. In germline, CDR1 is SGHAT, CDR2 FQNNGV. V was cut by 5 bases and J by 1 base, with 14 bases left in between.

This clonotype was found many times. The chain employs TRBV20-1 and TRBJ2-3; D is undetermined. This CDR3 has 11 amino acids. Germline V CDR1 and CDR2: DFQATT, SNEGSKA (reference sequence). V was shortened by 5 bases and J by 2 bases, with 5 bases between the two germline ends. CDR3 protein: CSARPTDTQYF. The CDR3 DNA reads TGCAGTGCTCGACCCACAGATACGCAGTATTTT.

This clonotype showed up just a few times. The J gene is TRBJ2-7, the V gene TRBV5-1; D not resolved. Germline V gene sequence: CDR1 SGHRS, CDR2 YFSETQ. The CDR3 length is 14 residues. V lost 1 base, J lost 1 base, and 9 bases lay in between. As DNA, the CDR3 is TGCGCCAGCAGCTTGAGCTTCGGGTCCTACGAGCAGTACTTC. This gives the protein CASSLSFGSYEQYF.

In DNA, the CDR3 is TGCAGTGCTCCCTTGTGGAGGGATAATTCACCCCTCCACTTT. Translation: CSAPLWRDNSPLHF. The chain recombines TRBV20-1 with TRBJ1-6; D unresolved. Trimming cost V 5 bases and J 5 bases, with 13 bases left between them. Germline V gives CDR1 DFQATT, CDR2 SNEGSKA (reference sequence). The CDR3 extends over 14 amino acids.